This T cell receptor (beta chain) derives from a study of radiation and T cells in renal cell carcinoma. CDR1 is MNHNS, CDR2 SASEGT, per germline. Trimming removed 6 bases at V and 1 base at J, with 11 bases between. The CDR3 is made up of 14 amino acids. The method was immunoSEQ multiplex PCR; TCRdb's version includes in-frame clones alone and lacks a portion of them. Among 14,000 or so clones, 64% were seen once, and the ten largest hold 25% to 30%. Treatment noted: 15 Gy SBRT to primary tumor, nephrectomy 4 weeks later. The V gene is TRBV6-1, the J gene TRBJ2-3, with D perhaps TRBD1 (6 bases). Sequencing used tumor tissue, obtained from a patient whose treatment included radiotherapy and nephrectomy. This TCR was sampled from a woman between 70 and 85 years old with renal cell carcinoma. The CDR3 sequence: CASRTGLGTDTQYF. CDR3 DNA: TGTGCCAGCAGAACAGGGCTGGGCACAGATACGCAGTATTTT.